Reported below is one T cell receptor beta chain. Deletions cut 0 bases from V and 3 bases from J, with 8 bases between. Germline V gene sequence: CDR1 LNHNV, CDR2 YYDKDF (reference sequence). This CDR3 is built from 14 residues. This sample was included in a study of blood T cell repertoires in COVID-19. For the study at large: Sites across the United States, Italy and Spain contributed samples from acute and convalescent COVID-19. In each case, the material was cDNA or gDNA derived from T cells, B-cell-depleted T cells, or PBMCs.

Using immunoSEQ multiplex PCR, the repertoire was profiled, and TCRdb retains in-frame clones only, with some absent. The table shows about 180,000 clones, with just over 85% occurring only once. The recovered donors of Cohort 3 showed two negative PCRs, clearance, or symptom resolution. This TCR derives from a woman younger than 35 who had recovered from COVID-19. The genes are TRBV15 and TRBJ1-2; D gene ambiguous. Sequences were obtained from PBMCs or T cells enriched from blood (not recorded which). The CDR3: CATSRDVADYGYTF. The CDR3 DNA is TGTGCCACCAGCAGAGATGTGGCAGACTATGGCTACACCTTC.